The 11 T cell receptor beta chains reported below all come from one sample, sequenced in a study of breast tumors, draining lymph nodes, adjacent tissues. TCRdb independently ran MiXCR on the multiplex PCR reads; one entry per CDR3 protein. The sample records fewer than 200,000 distinct CDR3 sequences, approximately 33% being singletons. Samples came from axillary lymph nodes draining the breast cancer. The sample taken for sequencing was axillary lymph node tissue. The receptors come from a female donor with breast cancer. Some clones in this sample may be carry-over from other donors' samples.

This clonotype was counted many times. Mismatch with germline at one junction end may stem from a read error. The chain links TRBV7-9 to TRBJ2-5, with 8 nucleotides matching TRBD1. Germline CDR1 reads SEHNR; CDR2 reads FQNEAQ (reference sequence). The CDR3 covers 17 residues. The CDR3 sequence: CVSSTLKTGGRQETQYF. The DNA for the CDR3 is TGTGTCAGCAGCACGCTAAAAACAGGGGGTAGGCAAGAGACCCAGTACTTC.

This clonotype was recorded at least ten times. This rearrangement joins TRBV2 to TRBJ2-3; D is perhaps TRBD2 (6 bases). The germline gives CDR1 SNHLY, CDR2 FYNNEI. The CDR3 has 16 residues. V dropped 4 bases and J dropped 0 bases, with 14 bases sitting between them. Here the CDR3 DNA reads TGTGCCAGCAGTGGTACACTGGGACTTAGCACAGATACGCAGTATTTT. Translating gives CASSGTLGLSTDTQYF.

In its sample, this clonotype was seen many times. V usage is TRBV7-2 and J usage is TRBJ1-2; no reliable D call. Trimming cost V 2 bases and J 9 bases, with 13 bases left between them. This CDR3 has 13 residues. Germline lookup yields CDR1 SGHTA and CDR2 FQGNSA. The chain's CDR3 is CASSLMQDRSYTF. As DNA, the CDR3 is TGTGCCAGCAGCTTAATGCAGGACCGAAGCTACACCTTC.

A remark on this clonotype: Since a much larger clone is just one base distant, this may be a read error. The chain is built from TRBV12-3 or TRBV12-4 and TRBJ2-1; the D gene is possibly TRBD2 (5 bases). V was clipped by 8 bases and J by 5 bases, with 13 bases between them. There are 13 residues in the CDR3. The CDR3 sequence: CASELTGNNEQFF. For the CDR3, the DNA is TGTGCCAGCGAACTAACGGGAAACAATGAGCAGTTCTTC.

CDR3 sequence (DNA): TGTGCCAGCAGCCCCATGTCGAACACTGAAGCTTTCTTT. It yields the protein CASSPMSNTEAFF. The gene calls are TRBV7-9 and TRBJ1-1, with no clear D. Trimming pared 5 bases from V and 1 base from J, leaving 8 bases between. Germline-derived CDR1 and CDR2 are SEHNR and FQNEAQ (reference sequence). The CDR3 runs to 13 residues.

Of note for this clonotype: This may be a read error: a much more frequent sequence differs by one nucleotide. V gene TRBV7-3 combines with J gene TRBJ2-3, with D perhaps TRBD1 or TRBD2 (5 bases each). This CDR3 is 15 amino acids long. Germline lookup yields CDR1 SGHTA and CDR2 FQGTGA. For the CDR3, the DNA is TGTGCCAGCGGCTTAACGAGGGGAAGCACAGATACGCAGTATTTT. Translating gives CASGLTRGSTDTQYF. The whole variable domain, remainder taken from reference TRBV7-3 and TRBJ2-3, is GAGVSQTPSNKVTEKGKYVELRCDPISGHTALYWYRQSLGQGPEFLIYFQGTGAADDSGLPNDRFFAVRPEGSVSTLKIQRTERGDSAVYLCASGLTRGSTDTQYFGPGTRLTVL.

This clonotype was observed at least ten times. The chain uses TRBV7-3 and TRBJ1-2; a possible D gene is TRBD1 (6 bases). The CDR3 is 14 residues long. Trimming shortened V by 6 bases and J by 8 bases, and 19 bases separated the two germline ends. Germline assignment: CDR1 SGHTA and CDR2 FQGTGA. CDR3 region: CASSWGASGEGYTF. CDR3 sequence (DNA): TGTGCCAGCAGTTGGGGGGCAAGTGGGGAAGGCTACACCTTC.

About this clonotype: A single base separates this from a much larger clone, so it may be a read error. The V gene is TRBV20-1, the J gene TRBJ1-2; no clear D. CDR1 and CDR2 (germline): DFQATT, SNEGSKA (reference sequence). The CDR3 sequence is 12 residues long. The CDR3 DNA reads as TGCGGTGCTAGAGATCGGGCGGAACGCTCCACCTTC. This gives the protein CGARDRAERSTF.

The chain combines TRBV3-1 with TRBJ1-2, with D possibly matching TRBD1 (5 bases). In germline, CDR1 is LGHDT, CDR2 YNNKEL (reference sequence). The V end was cut by 4 bases, the J end by 4 bases, with 10 bases between. The length of the CDR3 is 13 residues. CDR3 sequence reads: CASSRFDSYGYTF. The CDR3 nucleotides are TGTGCCAGCAGCCGTTTCGACAGCTATGGCTACACCTTC.

This clonotype was counted between two and nine times. The chain combines TRBV28 with TRBJ1-5, with D possibly matching TRBD1 (6 bases). The CDR3 has 15 amino acids. Trimming stripped 3 bases from V and 0 bases from J, with 9 bases between. CDR1 MDHEN and CDR2 SYDVKM come from the germline V gene. The chain's CDR3 is CASSFGQYSNQPQHF. The CDR3 region has the DNA TGTGCCAGCAGTTTCGGACAGTATAGCAATCAGCCCCAGCATTTT. The entire variable domain, with the rest obtained from reference TRBV28 and TRBJ1-5, is as follows: DVKVTQSSRYLVKRTGEKVFLECVQDMDHENMFWYRQDPGLGLRLIYFSYDVKMKEKGDIPEGYSVSREKKERFSLILESASTNQTSMYLCASSFGQYSNQPQHFGDGTRLSIL.

The rearrangement links TRBV10-2 to TRBJ1-6; tentative D call: TRBD1 (5 bases). Germline V gene data show CDR1 as WSHSY and CDR2 as SAAADI. The CDR3 is 17 residues long. Trimming stripped 5 bases from V and 10 bases from J, with 24 bases between. CDR3 in DNA: TGCGCCAGCAGTCCTAGCGGGGGGTTAAGGGTTGGATCACCCCTCCACTTT. Protein: CASSPSGGLRVGSPLHF.